This entry lists 29 T cell receptor beta chains sequenced from one sample in a study of somatic mutations in cytotoxic T cells in rheumatoid arthritis. Generated by immunoSEQ multiplex PCR, the TCRdb table keeps only in-frame clones and is missing some. The repertoire consists of about 19,000 clones, with approximately 78% occurring once and the leading ten covering roughly 13%. Material: CD8+ T cells sorted from blood. All receptors derive from an adult with rheumatoid arthritis.

The CDR3 loop reads CASSDGQEGQPQHF. In DNA form, the CDR3 reads TGTGCCAGCAGCGATGGACAGGAGGGTCAGCCCCAGCATTTT. J is TRBJ1-5 and V is TRBV9; 7 bases map to TRBD1. CDR3 length: 14 residues. Germline CDR1 is SGDLS and CDR2 is YYNGEE. Trimming cost V 3 bases and J 6 bases; bases outside gene matches: 6.

The chain recombines TRBV28 with TRBJ1-5, with D hard to call. Germline V gene data show CDR1 as MDHEN and CDR2 as SYDVKM. The CDR3 runs to 15 residues. The V end lost 2 bases, the J end lost 2 bases, and 10 bases lay between the germline ends. This CDR3 is CASSLIPLGNQPQHF. CDR3 DNA: TGTGCCAGCAGTTTAATACCCTTGGGCAATCAGCCCCAGCATTTT.

V and J are TRBV28 and TRBJ1-2; D ambiguous. CDR3 length: 15 amino acids. V was shortened by 3 bases and J by 3 bases, with 14 bases between the two germline ends. The V gene's germline CDR1 is MDHEN and CDR2 SYDVKM. CDR3 residues: CASSFPTAGDYGYTF. In DNA, the CDR3 is TGTGCCAGCAGTTTTCCTACAGCCGGGGACTATGGCTACACCTTC.

This rearrangement joins TRBV9 to TRBJ2-3; weak D call: TRBD2 (5 bases). This CDR3 spans 15 amino acids. Between the trimmed V and J ends, which lost 0 bases and 2 bases, there was a span of 10 bases. CDR1 is SGDLS, CDR2 YYNGEE, per germline. This CDR3 reads CASSVAGSDTDTQYF. In DNA form, the CDR3 reads TGTGCCAGCAGCGTAGCGGGGTCGGACACAGATACGCAGTATTTT.

The CDR3 is CASSGDGAYEQYF. The CDR3 coding sequence is TGTGCCAGCTCGGGGGACGGCGCCTACGAGCAGTACTTC. The chain is built from TRBV18 and TRBJ2-7; tentatively, D is TRBD1 or TRBD2 (5 bases each). Germline CDR1 KGHSH, CDR2 LQKENI. CDR3 size: 13 residues. V lost 6 bases and J lost 2, with 11 bases in between.

The V call is TRBV4-3, the J call TRBJ2-5; 8 nucleotides line up with TRBD1. The V segment lost 3 bases and the J segment 5 bases; nucleotides outside the gene matches: 8. CDR1 is LGHNA and CDR2 is YSLEER in the germline V gene. CDR3 size: 15 residues. The CDR3 here is CASSHAQGAGETQYF. The CDR3 bases are TGCGCCAGCAGCCATGCCCAGGGGGCCGGGGAGACCCAGTACTTC.

The chain employs TRBV27 and TRBJ2-1; D ambiguous. The CDR3 runs to 16 residues. The V and J ends lost 2 bases and 4 bases respectively, with 15 bases between them. CDR1 is MNHEY and CDR2 is SMNVEV in the germline V gene (reference sequence). CDR3 region: CASSLGSWQMYNEQFF. The DNA of the CDR3 is TGTGCCAGCAGTTTAGGTTCTTGGCAGATGTACAATGAGCAGTTCTTC.

V and J are TRBV5-6 and TRBJ2-1; D is ambiguous. Germline loops: CDR1 SGHDT, CDR2 YYEEEE. The CDR3 consists of 12 residues. The V and J ends lost 2 bases and 8 bases respectively, with 8 bases between them. As DNA, the CDR3 is TGTGCCAGCAGCTTACAGACGGATGAGCAGTTCTTC. It is translated as CASSLQTDEQFF.

The gene calls are TRBV19 and TRBJ2-7; D is undetermined. Germline V gene lookup returns CDR1 LNHDA and CDR2 SQIVND (reference sequence). CDR3 length: 12 amino acids. Trimming left V 6 bases short and J 1 base short, with 7 bases between. CDR3 loop: CASRSDSYEQYF. CDR3 bases: TGTGCCAGTAGATCAGATTCCTACGAGCAGTACTTC.

The V gene is TRBV5-1, the J gene TRBJ1-2; D perhaps matches TRBD1 (5 bases). The CDR3 loop spans 15 amino acids. Germline V gene lookup returns CDR1 SGHRS and CDR2 YFSETQ. The V and J ends lost 4 bases and 6 bases respectively, with 19 bases between them. CDR3 loop: CASSPTGAGWNGYTF. CDR3 DNA: TGCGCCAGCAGCCCCACTGGGGCAGGTTGGAATGGCTACACCTTC.

The gene calls are TRBV5-1 and TRBJ2-5, with TRBD2 matching over 13 bases. Germline V gene lookup returns CDR1 SGHRS and CDR2 YFSETQ. The V and J ends lost 4 bases and 3 bases, in that order; junction bases with no gene match: 3. This CDR3 comprises 15 residues. CDR3 sequence (DNA): TGCGCCAGCAGCCTAGGACTAGCGGGGGAAGAGACCCAGTACTTC. Its translation is CASSLGLAGEETQYF.

As concerns this clone: A read error is likely, as this CDR3 ends without the conserved phenylalanine or tryptophan. This rearrangement joins TRBV29-1 to TRBJ1-2, with D unclear. V dropped 1 base and J dropped 1 base, with 7 bases sitting between them. Germline V gene sequence: CDR1 SQVTM, CDR2 ANQGSEA. The length of the CDR3 is 13 residues. The CDR3 bases are TGCAGCGTTGAAGGGGGAAGTAACTATGGCTACACCATC. Residues: CSVEGGSNYGYTI.

The CDR3 sequence is CASSEVGRFQETQYF. The CDR3 DNA reads as TGTGCCAGCAGTGAAGTGGGCAGATTTCAAGAGACCCAGTACTTC. This chain connects TRBV2 to TRBJ2-5; D is undetermined. CDR1 is SNHLY and CDR2 is FYNNEI in the germline V gene. The CDR3 runs to 15 residues. V was cut by 1 base and J by 2 bases, with 11 bases left in between.

This chain links TRBV7-3 with TRBJ2-1, with 9 nucleotides matching TRBD2. With 3 bases clipped from V and 7 bases from J, the junction kept 7 bases outside the gene matches. The CDR3 runs to 15 residues. CDR1 is SGHTA, CDR2 FQGTGA, per germline. CDR3 DNA sequence: TGTGCCAGCAGCTTGGAAGCGGGAGGTGAGAATGAGCAGTTCTTC. Residues: CASSLEAGGENEQFF.

CDR3 DNA: TGTGCCAGCAGTTTTTGGGGCGGCAGTGAAGAGACCCAGTACTTC. This translates into CASSFWGGSEETQYF. The chain recombines TRBV6-5 with TRBJ2-5, with D perhaps matching TRBD1 (5 bases). The CDR3 has 15 residues. V was clipped by 4 bases and J by 3 bases, with 15 bases between them. Germline V gene lookup returns CDR1 MNHEY and CDR2 SVGAGI.

The V call is TRBV7-9, the J call TRBJ2-7; D gene unclear. The germline V gene has CDR1 SEHNR and CDR2 FQNEAQ (reference sequence). Trimming took 4 bases from V and 0 from J, leaving 4 bases between them. This CDR3 is built from 12 residues. This chain's CDR3 is CASSYISYEQYF. The CDR3 bases are TGTGCCAGCAGCTACATCTCCTACGAGCAGTACTTC.

This chain connects TRBV9 to TRBJ2-1; D is tentatively TRBD1 or TRBD2 (5 bases each). V was pared by 0 bases and J by 6 bases, with 19 bases between. CDR1 is SGDLS, CDR2 YYNGEE, per germline. The CDR3 totals 17 residues. The CDR3 DNA reads as TGTGCCAGCAGCGTAGAGGGGACCGGGACCAACCCCAATGAGCAGTTCTTC. Amino acid sequence: CASSVEGTGTNPNEQFF.

The gene calls are TRBV27 and TRBJ1-4; TRBD1 is a possible D gene (5 bases). The germline V and J ends were trimmed by 5 bases and 4 bases, with 14 bases remaining between them. CDR3 length: 15 residues. Per germline, CDR1 MNHEY and CDR2 SMNVEV (reference sequence). CDR3 protein: CASSTQTASNEKLFF. The DNA of the CDR3 is TGTGCCAGCAGTACCCAGACAGCAAGTAATGAAAAACTGTTTTTT.

This chain connects TRBV5-1 to TRBJ2-1; 7 bases match TRBD2. CDR3 length equals 14 residues. Trimming at V came to 10 bases and at J to 8 bases, leaving 15 bases not matched to a gene. Germline values: CDR1 SGHRS, CDR2 YFSETQ. DNA of the CDR3: TGCGCCTCACACCGGGGGGATCTGGGCTATGAGCAGTTCTTC. Its translation is CASHRGDLGYEQFF.

The chain has TRBV4-3 and TRBJ1-4; D perhaps matches TRBD1 (5 bases). Germline V lookup: CDR1 LGHNA, CDR2 YSLEER. V dropped 4 bases and J dropped 8 bases, with 23 bases sitting between them. This CDR3 region has 17 residues. The CDR3 sequence is CASSPYPEDTSGEKLFF. CDR3 sequence (DNA): TGCGCCAGCAGCCCCTACCCAGAGGACACCTCAGGGGAAAAACTGTTTTTT.

The chain employs TRBV28 and TRBJ2-3, with unresolved D. Trimming took 2 bases from V and 1 from J, leaving 10 bases between them. This CDR3 is built from 15 residues. Germline CDR1 reads MDHEN; CDR2 reads SYDVKM. In DNA, the CDR3 is TGTGCCAGCAGTTTAGGGGTGGTGGGCACAGATACGCAGTATTTT. This sequence encodes CASSLGVVGTDTQYF.

This chain joins TRBV27 and TRBJ2-7, with 12 bases identical to TRBD2. The trim removed 4 bases at V and 2 bases at J, leaving 6 bases unmatched. Germline CDR1 MNHEY, CDR2 SMNVEV (reference sequence). The CDR3 consists of 16 residues. The CDR3 spells CASSSSSGRAPYEQYF. The CDR3 coding sequence is TGTGCCAGCAGTTCTTCTAGCGGGAGGGCTCCCTACGAGCAGTACTTC.

The V gene is TRBV7-9, the J gene TRBJ2-1; D remains ambiguous. The CDR3 has 13 residues. Looked up from germline, CDR1 is SEHNR and CDR2 is FQNEAQ (reference sequence). Trimming removed 6 bases from V and 1 base from J, with 7 bases in between. The CDR3 sequence is CASRGISYNEQFF. The CDR3, as DNA: TGTGCCAGCAGGGGGATTTCCTACAATGAGCAGTTCTTC. The full variable domain, its missing parts supplied by reference TRBV7-9 and TRBJ2-1, is DTGVSQNPRHKITKRGQNVTFRCDPISEHNRLYWYRQTLGQGPEFLTYFQNEAQLEKSRLLSDRFSAERPKGSFSTLEIQRTEQGDSAMYLCASRGISYNEQFFGPGTRLTVL.

The J gene is TRBJ2-1, the V gene TRBV27, with D maybe TRBD1 (7 bases). V gave up 5 bases and J gave up 3 bases, with 17 bases separating them. Germline CDR1 and CDR2: MNHEY and SMNVEV (reference sequence). The CDR3 covers 16 residues. In nucleotides, the CDR3 is TGTGCCAGCAGTCCCACACAGGGGAGGAGCTACAATGAGCAGTTCTTC. This translates into CASSPTQGRSYNEQFF.

This chain uses TRBV5-6 with TRBJ1-2, with D possibly TRBD1 on 5 matching bases. V was pared by 3 bases and J by 8 bases, with 11 bases between. CDR1 is SGHDT and CDR2 is YYEEEE in the germline V gene. CDR3 size: 12 residues. For the CDR3, the DNA is TGTGCCAGCAGCTCGGGGACGGGGGGCTACACCTTC. The encoded protein is CASSSGTGGYTF.

This chain links TRBV6-6 with TRBJ2-5, with D unclear. The V and J ends lost 2 bases and 1 base respectively, with 5 bases between them. The CDR3 contains 13 residues. Looked up from germline, CDR1 is MNHNY and CDR2 is SVGAGI (reference sequence). The CDR3 region is CASSYGLQETQYF. The CDR3 DNA reads TGTGCCAGCAGTTACGGGCTCCAAGAGACCCAGTACTTC.

The chain uses TRBV7-9 and TRBJ1-5, with 8 bases matching TRBD1. The CDR3 is 16 residues long. Germline values: CDR1 SEHNR, CDR2 FQNEAQ (reference sequence). Trimming removed 1 base from V and 6 bases from J; junction bases left unmatched: 8. The CDR3, as DNA: TGTGCCAGCAGCTTAGAGGGCAGGGGGCAGAGTCAGCCCCAGCATTTT. Encoded protein: CASSLEGRGQSQPQHF.

The rearrangement uses TRBV28 and TRBJ1-4; 10 bases are a match to TRBD1. The CDR3 covers 15 residues. V trimming: 5 bases; J trimming: 8 bases; junction bases outside the gene matches: 8. Per the germline V gene, CDR1 is MDHEN and CDR2 is SYDVKM. In nucleotides, the CDR3 is TGTGCCAGCAGTAAAGACAGGGGGCGTTTAGAAAAACTGTTTTTT. Translated, it gives CASSKDRGRLEKLFF.

This clone was detected only a few times. The chain employs TRBV2 and TRBJ1-5; TRBD1 matches 8 bases. Unmatched junction bases numbered 6, after V lost 6 bases and J lost 2 bases. Looked up from germline, CDR1 is SNHLY and CDR2 is FYNNEI. There are 15 residues in the CDR3. The CDR3 loop reads CASRGQGVGNQPQHF. The CDR3, as DNA: TGTGCCAGCAGAGGACAGGGCGTGGGCAATCAGCCCCAGCATTTT.